Presented here are 10 T cell receptor beta chains from one specimen sequenced in a study of T cells in Graves' hyperthyroidism and ophthalmopathy. Amplified TCR beta CDR3 regions came from RNA transcripts. When the TCR CDR3 underwent first-round RT-PCR, the HTBI primer set was used. TCRdb reprocessed the multiplex PCR reads via MiXCR and lists one record per CDR3 protein. The sample shows 500,000 or so distinct CDR3 sequences, about 15% of them seen only once. The specimen sequenced was blood. The receptors stem from a woman aged 18-30 years with Graves' ophthalmopathy.

The rearrangement joins TRBV19 to TRBJ1-1, with D maybe TRBD1 (5 bases). The CDR3 length is 16 residues. With 5 bases removed from V and 3 bases from J, the gap between germline ends came to 19 bases. The germline V gene has CDR1 LNHDA and CDR2 SQIVND (reference sequence). The CDR3 spells CASSLRDPISYTEAFF. DNA of the CDR3: TGTGCCAGTAGTCTCCGGGACCCTATATCGTACACTGAAGCTTTCTTT.

The J gene is TRBJ2-1, the V gene TRBV29-1; 8 nucleotides line up with TRBD1. The germline V gene encodes CDR1 SQVTM and CDR2 ANQGSEA. This CDR3 spans 16 amino acids. The J segment lost 2 bases and the V segment lost 3 bases, leaving 9 bases of the junction unmatched. The CDR3 DNA sequence: TGCAGCGTTGAGCCCTTGTCAGGGGGCGCCTACAATGAGCAGTTCTTC. Translating it yields CSVEPLSGGAYNEQFF.

Only a few counts were recorded for this clonotype. The gene calls are TRBV29-1 and TRBJ2-7, with TRBD2 matching over 8 bases. Germline assignment: CDR1 SQVTM and CDR2 ANQGSEA. The CDR3 length is 15 residues. Trimming took 2 bases from V and 9 from J; bases not matched to a gene: 15. The DNA for the CDR3 is TGCAGCGTTGAATTCCCCGGACTAGCATTGGTAGGGCAGTACTTC. As protein: CSVEFPGLALVGQYF.

The table lists this clonotype with many counts. The chain recombines TRBV20-1 with TRBJ2-7; 12 positions match TRBD1. This CDR3 is 13 amino acids long. Germline V lookup: CDR1 DFQATT, CDR2 SNEGSKA (reference sequence). The trim removed 6 bases at V and 7 bases at J, leaving 7 bases unmatched. CDR3 coding DNA: TGCAGTGCCGCGGGACAGGGGGCAGGGGAGCAGTACTTC. Amino acids: CSAAGQGAGEQYF.

This clonotype was detected a few times. The chain couples TRBV28 to TRBJ1-2, with 8 bases that match TRBD1. This CDR3 has 13 residues. CDR1 and CDR2 from the germline V gene are MDHEN and SYDVKM. The V segment lost 6 bases and the J segment 7 bases; nucleotides outside the gene matches: 7. The CDR3 region is CASSDTGGPGYTF. DNA for the CDR3: TGTGCCAGCAGCGATACAGGGGGGCCTGGCTACACCTTC.

This clonotype was recorded many times. This chain joins TRBV2 and TRBJ1-3, with D unresolved. The CDR3 runs 16 residues. Germline V gene sequence: CDR1 SNHLY, CDR2 FYNNEI. Trimming took 2 bases from V and 1 from J, leaving 12 bases between them. CDR3 in DNA: TGTGCCAGCAGTGAAACCTTGACACTGTCTGGAAACACCATATATTTT. Translated: CASSETLTLSGNTIYF.

This clonotype has a count of ten or more. The chain has TRBV5-1 and TRBJ2-1, with 13 bases fitting TRBD2. The length of the CDR3 is 15 residues. Germline V gives CDR1 SGHRS, CDR2 YFSETQ. Germline trimming cut 4 bases from V and 8 bases from J; bases unmatched to any gene: 6. DNA of the CDR3: TGCGCCAGCAGCGGCGGGACTAGCGGGGTTGATGAGCAGTTCTTC. Protein sequence: CASSGGTSGVDEQFF.

There are a few counts of this clonotype. V and J are TRBV20-1 and TRBJ1-3; D is uncertain. There are 13 residues in the CDR3. The V end lost 5 bases, the J end lost 0 bases, and 8 bases lay between the germline ends. Germline V gene lookup returns CDR1 DFQATT and CDR2 SNEGSKA (reference sequence). The CDR3 DNA reads TGCAGTGCTGCTACTAGCTCTGGAAACACCATATATTTT. This codes for CSAATSSGNTIYF.

The genes are TRBV29-1 and TRBJ1-2; TRBD1 aligns across 9 bases. Germline CDR1 and CDR2: SQVTM and ANQGSEA. CDR3 size: 18 residues. The ends lost 3 bases at V and 0 bases at J; junction bases unmatched: 14. The CDR3 protein is CSVEDVGQGDWANYGYTF. The CDR3, as DNA: TGCAGCGTTGAGGATGTGGGACAGGGAGATTGGGCTAACTATGGCTACACCTTC. The variable domain in full, with the rest retrieved from reference TRBV29-1 and TRBJ1-2, is SAVISQKPSRDICQRGTSLTIQCQVDSQVTMMFWYRQQPGQSLTLIATANQGSEATYESGFVIDKFPISRPNLTFSTLTVSNMSPEDSSIYLCSVEDVGQGDWANYGYTFGSGTRLTVV.

This clonotype was detected ten times or more. The J gene is TRBJ2-6, the V gene TRBV6-5; D is perhaps TRBD2 (5 bases). V dropped 0 bases and J dropped 2 bases, with 5 bases sitting between them. CDR1 and CDR2 (germline): MNHEY, SVGAGI. The CDR3 extends over 15 amino acids. CDR3 amino acids: CASSYSTTGANVLTF. CDR3 nucleotide sequence: TGTGCCAGCAGTTACTCGACTACTGGGGCCAACGTCCTGACTTTC.